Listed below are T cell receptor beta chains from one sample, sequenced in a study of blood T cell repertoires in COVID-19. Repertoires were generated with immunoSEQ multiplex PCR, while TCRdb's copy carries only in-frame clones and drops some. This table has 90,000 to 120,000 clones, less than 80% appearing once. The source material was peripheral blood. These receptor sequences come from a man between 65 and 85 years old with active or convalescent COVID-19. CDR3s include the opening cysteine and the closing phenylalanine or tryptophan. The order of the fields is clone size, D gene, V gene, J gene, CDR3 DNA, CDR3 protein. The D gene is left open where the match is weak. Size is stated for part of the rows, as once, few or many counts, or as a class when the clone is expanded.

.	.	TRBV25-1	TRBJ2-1	TGTGCCAGCAGTGAAACCCGGACGGGGAGCTCCTACAATGAGCAGTTCTTC	CASSETRTGSSYNEQFF
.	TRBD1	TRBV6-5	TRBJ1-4	TGTGCCAGCAGTTATACGACAGGGGTTGAAAAACTGTTTTTT	CASSYTTGVEKLFF
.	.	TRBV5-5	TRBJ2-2	TGTGCCAGCAGCTGGACAGTCCTTATCACCGGGGAGCTGTTTTTT	CASSWTVLITGELFF
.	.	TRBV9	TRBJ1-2	TGTGCCAGCAGCGTAGCATTGGGGAGGGAATTAGGCTACACCTTC	CASSVALGRELGYTF
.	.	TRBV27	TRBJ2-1	TGTGCCAGCAGAGACTGGAACTCCTACAATGAGCAGTTCTTC	CASRDWNSYNEQFF
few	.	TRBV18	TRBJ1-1	TGTGCCAGCTCACCTGTATGGGCGAACACTGAAGCTTTCTTT	CASSPVWANTEAFF
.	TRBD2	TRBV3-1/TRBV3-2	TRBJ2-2	TGTGCCAGCAGCCAAGAAATGGGACTAGCGGGGGGCAGGAACACCGGGGAGCTGTTTTTT	CASSQEMGLAGGRNTGELFF
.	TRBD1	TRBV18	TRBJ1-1	TGTGCCAGCTCACGACAGGGGAACACTGAAGCTTTCTTT	CASSRQGNTEAFF
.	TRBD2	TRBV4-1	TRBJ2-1	TGCGCCAGCAGCCAAGATCTGATGGCTAGCGGCTACAATGAGCAGTTCTTC	CASSQDLMASGYNEQFF
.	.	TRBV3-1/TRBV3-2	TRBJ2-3	TGTGCCAGCAGCCAAGCTCGGGCTAGCGATACGCAGTATTTT	CASSQARASDTQYF
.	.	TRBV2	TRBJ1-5	TGTGCCAGCACCGAGGAGGGTGGTGCGGGTCAGCCCCAGCATTTT	CASTEEGGAGQPQHF
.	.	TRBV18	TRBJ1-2	TGTGCCAGCTCACTTCAGGCCAGGGAACCCAACACCTTC	CASSLQAREPNTF
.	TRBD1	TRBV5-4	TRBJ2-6	TGTGCCAGCAGCACCCCCGGGAGGACAGGGGCCTCTGGGGCCAACGTCCTGACTTTC	CASSTPGRTGASGANVLTF
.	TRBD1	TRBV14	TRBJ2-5	TGTGCCAGCAGCCCCCGGACAGGGGGCGAAGAGACCCAGTACTTC	CASSPRTGGEETQYF
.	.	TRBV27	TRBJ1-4	TGTGCCAGCAGTTTACGGGGGGGGGTTAATGAAAAACTGTTTTTT	CASSLRGGVNEKLFF
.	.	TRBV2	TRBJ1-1	TGTGCCAGCGGGCAGTACACTGAAGCTTTCTTT	CASGQYTEAFF
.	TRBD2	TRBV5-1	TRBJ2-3	TGCGCCAGCAGCTACGACGGGGGGGCTGGAGATACGCAGTATTTT	CASSYDGGAGDTQYF
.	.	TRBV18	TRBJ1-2	TGTGCCAGCTCACCACCGAACAGGTTGGGCCCTAACTATGGCTACACCTTC	CASSPPNRLGPNYGYTF
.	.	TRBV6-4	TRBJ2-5	TGTGCCAGCAGTGAGGGAGTTCAAGAGACCCAGTACTTC	CASSEGVQETQYF
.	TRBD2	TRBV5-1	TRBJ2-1	TGCGCCAGCAGCTTACAGCGGGGGGGCGTTGATGAGCAGTTCTTC	CASSLQRGGVDEQFF
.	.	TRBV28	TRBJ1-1	TGTGCCAGCCTAATGGACAAGGGCACTGAAGCTTTCTTT	CASLMDKGTEAFF
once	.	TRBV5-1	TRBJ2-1	TGCGCCAGCAGCTTCGGAGGCGACAATGAGCAGTTCTTC	CASSFGGDNEQFF
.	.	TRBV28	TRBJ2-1	TGTGCCAGCAGTTTAGAGGCTAGCCGGGAGCAGTTCTTC	CASSLEASREQFF
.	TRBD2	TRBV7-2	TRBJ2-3	TGTGCCAGCAGCTCTCGACTAGCGGGAGGGTCCGATACGCAGTATTTT	CASSSRLAGGSDTQYF
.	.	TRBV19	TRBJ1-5	TGTGCCAGTAGTATCGGTCGGGGGGGCAATCAGCCCCAGCATTTT	CASSIGRGGNQPQHF
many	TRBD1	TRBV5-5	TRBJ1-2	TGTGCCAGCAGTTCCGGGACAGGGAATGTCTACACCTTC	CASSSGTGNVYTF